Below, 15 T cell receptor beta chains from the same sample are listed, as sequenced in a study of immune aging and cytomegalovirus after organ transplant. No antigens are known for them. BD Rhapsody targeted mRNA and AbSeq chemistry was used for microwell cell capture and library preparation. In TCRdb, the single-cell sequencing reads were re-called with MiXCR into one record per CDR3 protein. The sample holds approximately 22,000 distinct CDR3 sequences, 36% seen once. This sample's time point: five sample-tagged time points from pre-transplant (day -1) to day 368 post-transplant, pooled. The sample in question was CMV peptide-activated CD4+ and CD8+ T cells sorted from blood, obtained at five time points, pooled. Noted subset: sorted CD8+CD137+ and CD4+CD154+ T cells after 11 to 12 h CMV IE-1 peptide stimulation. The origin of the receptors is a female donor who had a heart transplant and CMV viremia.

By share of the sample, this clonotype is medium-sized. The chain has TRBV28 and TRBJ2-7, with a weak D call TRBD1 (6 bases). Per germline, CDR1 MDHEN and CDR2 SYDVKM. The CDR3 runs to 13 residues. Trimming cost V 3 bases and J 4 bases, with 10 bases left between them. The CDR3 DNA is TGTGCCAGCAGTTTCTGGACAGCGTACGAGCAGTACTTC. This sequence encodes CASSFWTAYEQYF.

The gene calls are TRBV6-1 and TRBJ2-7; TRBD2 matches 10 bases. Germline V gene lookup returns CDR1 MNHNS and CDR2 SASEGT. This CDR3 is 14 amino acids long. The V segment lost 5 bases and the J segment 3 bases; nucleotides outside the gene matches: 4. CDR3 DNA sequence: TGTGCCAGCAGTTTAGCGGGGGGTATCTACGAGCAGTACTTC. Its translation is CASSLAGGIYEQYF.

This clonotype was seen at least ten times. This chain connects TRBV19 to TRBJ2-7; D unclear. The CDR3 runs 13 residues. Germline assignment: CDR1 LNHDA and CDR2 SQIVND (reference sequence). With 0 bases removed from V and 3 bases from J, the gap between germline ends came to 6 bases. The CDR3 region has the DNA TGTGCCAGTAGTATAGATGACGGCTACGAGCAGTACTTC. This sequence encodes CASSIDDGYEQYF.

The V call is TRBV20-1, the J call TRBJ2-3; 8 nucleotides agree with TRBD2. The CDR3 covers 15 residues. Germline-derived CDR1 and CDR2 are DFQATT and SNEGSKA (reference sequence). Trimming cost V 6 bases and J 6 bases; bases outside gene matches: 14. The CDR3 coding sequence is TGCAGTGCGCGGACGGGGGGGGCTTCTACCGATACGCAGTATTTT. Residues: CSARTGGASTDTQYF.

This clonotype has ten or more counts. CDR3 bases: TGTGCCAGCAGTGTACAGCCAGCCAACTATGGCTACACCTTC. Amino acid sequence: CASSVQPANYGYTF. The rearrangement joins TRBV28 to TRBJ1-2, with D unresolved. The CDR3 has 14 residues. V gave up 5 bases and J gave up 2 bases, with 12 bases separating them. Per the germline V gene, CDR1 is MDHEN and CDR2 is SYDVKM.

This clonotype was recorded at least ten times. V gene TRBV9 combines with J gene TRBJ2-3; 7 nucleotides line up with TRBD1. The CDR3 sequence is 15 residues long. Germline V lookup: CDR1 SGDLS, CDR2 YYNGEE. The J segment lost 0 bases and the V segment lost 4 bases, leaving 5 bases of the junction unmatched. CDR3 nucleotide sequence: TGTGCCAGCAGCCCACGACAGGGCAGCACAGATACGCAGTATTTT. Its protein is CASSPRQGSTDTQYF.

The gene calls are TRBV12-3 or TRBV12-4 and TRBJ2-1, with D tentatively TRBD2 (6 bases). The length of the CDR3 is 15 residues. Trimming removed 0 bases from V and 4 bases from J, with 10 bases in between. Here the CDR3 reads CASSLARDLYNEQFF. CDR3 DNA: TGTGCCAGCAGTTTAGCGCGGGACTTATACAATGAGCAGTTCTTC.

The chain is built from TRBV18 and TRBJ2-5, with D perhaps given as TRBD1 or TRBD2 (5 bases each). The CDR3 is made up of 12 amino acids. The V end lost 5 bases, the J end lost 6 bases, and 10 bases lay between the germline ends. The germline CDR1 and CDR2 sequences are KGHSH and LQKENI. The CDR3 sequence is CASSGGSKTQYF. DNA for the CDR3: TGTGCCAGCTCAGGGGGTTCGAAGACCCAGTACTTC.

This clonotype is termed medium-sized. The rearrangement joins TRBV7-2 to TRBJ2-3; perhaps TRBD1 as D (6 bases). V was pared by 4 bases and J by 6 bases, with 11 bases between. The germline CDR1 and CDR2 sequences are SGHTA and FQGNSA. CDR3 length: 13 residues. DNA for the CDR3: TGTGCCAGCAGCTCGTCGAGGGGGGATACGCAGTATTTT. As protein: CASSSSRGDTQYF. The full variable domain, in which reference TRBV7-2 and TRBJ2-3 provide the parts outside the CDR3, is GAGVSQSPSNKVTEKGKDVELRCDPISGHTALYWYRQSLGQGLEFLIYFQGNSAPDKSGLPSDRFSAERTGGSVSTLTIQRTQQEDSAVYLCASSSSRGDTQYFGPGTRLTVL.

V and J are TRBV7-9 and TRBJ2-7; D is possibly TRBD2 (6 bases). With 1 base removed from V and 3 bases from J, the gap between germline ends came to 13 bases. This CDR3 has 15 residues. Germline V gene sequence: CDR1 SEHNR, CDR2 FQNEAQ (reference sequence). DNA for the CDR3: TGTGCCAGCAGCTTAGTGGAGGGCAGCCTCTACGAGCAGTACTTC. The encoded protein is CASSLVEGSLYEQYF.

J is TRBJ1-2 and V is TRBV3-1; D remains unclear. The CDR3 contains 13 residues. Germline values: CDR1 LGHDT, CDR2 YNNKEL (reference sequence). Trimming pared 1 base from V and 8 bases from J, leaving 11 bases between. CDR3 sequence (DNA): TGTGCCAGCAGCCAAGGCCAAGGCCCCGGCTACACCTTC. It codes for CASSQGQGPGYTF.

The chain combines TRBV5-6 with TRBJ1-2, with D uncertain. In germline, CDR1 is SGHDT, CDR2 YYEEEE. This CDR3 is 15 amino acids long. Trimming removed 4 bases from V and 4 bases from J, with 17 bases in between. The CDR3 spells CASSLLPAVTYGYTF. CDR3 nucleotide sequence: TGTGCCAGCAGCCTACTTCCCGCAGTTACCTATGGCTACACCTTC.

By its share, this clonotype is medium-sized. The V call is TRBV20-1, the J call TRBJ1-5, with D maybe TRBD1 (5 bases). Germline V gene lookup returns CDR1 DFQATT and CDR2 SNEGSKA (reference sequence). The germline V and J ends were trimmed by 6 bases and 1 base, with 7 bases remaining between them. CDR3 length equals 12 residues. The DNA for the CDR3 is TGCAGTGCCGGGGGGAGCAATCAGCCCCAGCATTTT. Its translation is CSAGGSNQPQHF.

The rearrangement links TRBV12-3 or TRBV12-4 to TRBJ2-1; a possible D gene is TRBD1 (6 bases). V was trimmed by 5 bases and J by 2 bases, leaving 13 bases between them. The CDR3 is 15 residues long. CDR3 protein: CASSMTGIAYNEQFF. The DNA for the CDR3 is TGTGCCAGCAGTATGACAGGAATCGCCTACAATGAGCAGTTCTTC.

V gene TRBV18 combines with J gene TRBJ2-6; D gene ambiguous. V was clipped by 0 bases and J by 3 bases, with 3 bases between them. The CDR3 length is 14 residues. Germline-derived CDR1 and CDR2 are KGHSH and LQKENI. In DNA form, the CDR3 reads TGTGCCAGCTCACCACCGAATGGGGCCAACGTCCTGACTTTC. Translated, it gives CASSPPNGANVLTF. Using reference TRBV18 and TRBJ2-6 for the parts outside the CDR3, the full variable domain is NAGVMQNPRHLVRRRGQEARLRCSPMKGHSHVYWYRQLPEEGLKFMVYLQKENIIDESGMPKERFSAEFPKEGPSILRIQQVVRGDSAAYFCASSPPNGANVLTFGAGSRLTVL.